This is a list of T cell receptor beta chains from one sample in a study of blood T cell repertoires in COVID-19. Only in-frame clones appear in the TCRdb table, and some are missing; sequencing was by immunoSEQ multiplex PCR. The table includes approximately 200,000 clones, about 84% detected once. The sample taken for sequencing was PBMCs or T cells enriched from blood (not recorded which). The source is a woman between 35 and 50 years old with acute COVID-19. Both conserved end residues are part of each CDR3. A D gene is named only where the DNA matches it firmly.

v_gene	j_gene	d_gene	CDR3aa	CDR3nt
TRBV6-5	TRBJ2-5	TRBD1	CASSYLGQGNGETQYF	TGTGCCAGCAGTTACTTGGGACAGGGAAATGGGGAGACCCAGTACTTC
TRBV6-5	TRBJ2-7	TRBD1	CASSPLTGESYEQYF	TGTGCCAGCAGTCCATTGACAGGGGAGTCCTACGAGCAGTACTTC
TRBV19	TRBJ2-7	.	CASSIQGSYEQYF	TGTGCCAGTAGTATACAGGGCTCCTACGAGCAGTACTTC
TRBV3-1/TRBV3-2	TRBJ2-1	TRBD2	CASSQEAGGLYNEQFF	TGTGCCAGCAGCCAAGAAGCGGGGGGCCTCTACAATGAGCAGTTCTTC
TRBV4-3	TRBJ1-6	TRBD1	CASSQSRDRGRSPLHF	TGCGCCAGCAGCCAAAGCCGGGACAGGGGCCGCTCACCCCTCCACTTT
TRBV28	TRBJ1-1	TRBD1	CASSQRGTGGNAEAFF	TGTGCCAGCAGTCAACGGGGTACAGGGGGTAACGCTGAAGCTTTCTTT
TRBV12-3/TRBV12-4	TRBJ1-4	.	CASTGGEKLFF	TGTGCCAGCACTGGAGGGGAAAAACTGTTTTTT
TRBV19	TRBJ1-1	.	CASSIRDSTEAFF	TGTGCCAGTAGTATACGGGATAGCACTGAAGCTTTCTTT
TRBV28	TRBJ2-1	.	CASSSTGYNEQFF	TGTGCCAGCAGTTCTACAGGGTACAATGAGCAGTTCTTC
TRBV28	TRBJ2-3	TRBD1	CASRGDRGVTDTQYF	TGTGCCAGCAGAGGGGACAGGGGAGTGACGGATACGCAGTATTTT
TRBV18	TRBJ1-2	.	CASSRLDSRYGYTF	TGTGCCAGCTCACGCCTCGACTCCCGCTATGGCTACACCTTC
TRBV28	TRBJ1-2	TRBD1	CASWYPGTGKGYTF	TGTGCCAGCTGGTACCCCGGGACAGGGAAAGGCTACACCTTC